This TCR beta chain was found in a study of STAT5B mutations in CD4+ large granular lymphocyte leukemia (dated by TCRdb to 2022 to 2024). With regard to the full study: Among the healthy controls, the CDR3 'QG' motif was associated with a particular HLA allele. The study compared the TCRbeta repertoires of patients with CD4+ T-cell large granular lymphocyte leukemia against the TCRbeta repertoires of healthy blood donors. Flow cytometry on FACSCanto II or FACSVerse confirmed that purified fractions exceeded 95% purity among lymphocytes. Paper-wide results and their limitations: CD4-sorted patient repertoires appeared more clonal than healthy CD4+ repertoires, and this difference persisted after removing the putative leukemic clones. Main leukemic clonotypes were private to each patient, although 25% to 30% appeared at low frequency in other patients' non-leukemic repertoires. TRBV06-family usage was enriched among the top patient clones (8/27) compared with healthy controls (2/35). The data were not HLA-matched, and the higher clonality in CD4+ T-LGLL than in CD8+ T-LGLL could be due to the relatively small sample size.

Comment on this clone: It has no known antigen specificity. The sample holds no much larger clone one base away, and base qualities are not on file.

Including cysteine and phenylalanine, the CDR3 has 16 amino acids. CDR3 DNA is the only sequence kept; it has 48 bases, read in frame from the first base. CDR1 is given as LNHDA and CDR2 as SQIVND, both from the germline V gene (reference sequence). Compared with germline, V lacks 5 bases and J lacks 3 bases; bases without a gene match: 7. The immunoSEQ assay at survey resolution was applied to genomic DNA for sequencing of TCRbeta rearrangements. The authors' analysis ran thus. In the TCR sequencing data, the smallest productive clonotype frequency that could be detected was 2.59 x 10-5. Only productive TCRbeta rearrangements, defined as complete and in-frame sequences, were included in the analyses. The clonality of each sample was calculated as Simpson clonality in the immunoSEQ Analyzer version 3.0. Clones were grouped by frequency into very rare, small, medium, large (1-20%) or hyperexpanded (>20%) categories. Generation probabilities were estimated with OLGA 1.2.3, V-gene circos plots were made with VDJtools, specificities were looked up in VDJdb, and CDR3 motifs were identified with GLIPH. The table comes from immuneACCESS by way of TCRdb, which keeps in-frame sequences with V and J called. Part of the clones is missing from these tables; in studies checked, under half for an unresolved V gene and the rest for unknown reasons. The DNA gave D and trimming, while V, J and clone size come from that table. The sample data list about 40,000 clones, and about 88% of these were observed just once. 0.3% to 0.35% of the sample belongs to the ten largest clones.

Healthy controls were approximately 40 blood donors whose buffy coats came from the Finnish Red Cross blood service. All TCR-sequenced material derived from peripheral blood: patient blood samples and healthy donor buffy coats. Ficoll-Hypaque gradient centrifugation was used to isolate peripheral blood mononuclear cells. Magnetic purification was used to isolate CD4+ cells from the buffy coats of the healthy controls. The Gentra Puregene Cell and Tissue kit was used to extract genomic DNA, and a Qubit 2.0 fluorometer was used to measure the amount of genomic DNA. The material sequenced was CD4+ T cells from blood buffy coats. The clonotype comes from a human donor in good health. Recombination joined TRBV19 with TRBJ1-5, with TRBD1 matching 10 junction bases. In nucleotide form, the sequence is TGTGCCAGTAGTCCTCAGGGGACAGGGGACAATCAGCCCCAGCATTTT. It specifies CASSPQGTGDNQPQHF.